The source of this T cell receptor beta chain is a study of blood T cell repertoires in COVID-19 (dated by TCRdb to about 2020). With respect to the entire study: The collaborator samples originated in the United States, Italy and Spain and spanned the acute and convalescent phases of COVID-19. The material from the prospective study consisted of cDNA or gDNA derived from T cells, B-cell-depleted T cells, or PBMCs. Deeply sampled blood TCRbeta repertoires from subjects exposed to, actively infected with, or recovered from COVID-19 were included in the dataset. Sample metadata almost always included a de-identified subject ID, COVID-19 status, age in years and sex. The repertoires were released in a freely available public database intended as a resource for research on the immune response to SARS-CoV-2. Samples were obtained from the ongoing ImmuneRACE study (first 160 participants) and from 1,000 to 1,500 subjects provided by 6 global collaborators. Where available, HLA class I and class II types were obtained from metadata supplied by the sample provider rather than from assay-based typing. What the authors observed across the whole study: Clinical and demographic metadata were provided uncurated, with the amount varying by source and participant.

Collaborating institutions collected whole blood in K2EDTA tubes following their own protocols. For TCRbeta analysis, collaborators shipped samples in one of three forms: frozen whole blood, isolated PBMCs, or DNA extracted from either of those sample types. V is pruned by 4 bases and J by 6 bases, leaving 9 bases of the junction without a gene match. The CDR3 spans 17 residues, from the cysteine through the phenylalanine. The entry retains the CDR3 DNA only, 51 bases that are in frame from base 1. For CDR1 and CDR2, the germline V gene lists SGDLS and YYNGEE. A word on this clone: Its antigen target is currently unknown. No base-level quality is on record; no much larger clone is a single base apart.

TCRbeta CDR3 regions were amplified from genomic DNA using the immunoSEQ Assay, a bias-controlled multiplex PCR. The source study handled its data this way. Within the assay, amplification of reference gene primers was used to estimate how many nucleated cells each sample contained. Sequence reads were collapsed and filtered to measure the absolute abundance of every unique TCRbeta CDR3 rearrangement. Productive Simpson clonality was computed per sample as the square root of Simpson's diversity index over productive rearrangements. TCRdb retrieved this table from immuneACCESS and kept in-frame rearrangements only. Not all clones are present; in checked studies, unresolved V genes account for under half, and no reason is known for the remainder. Clone size and the V and J calls come from that table; the DNA yielded D and trimming. Across this sample there are 100,000 to 150,000 clones, with approximately 80% seen only once. The ten largest clones represent approximately 12% of the sample.

The sequence was obtained from a woman in her sixties or seventies with acute or convalescent COVID-19. The sequenced material came from peripheral blood. Here the chain combines TRBV9 and TRBJ2-3, and TRBD2 aligns with 15 junction nucleotides. The bases are TGTGCCAGCAGCTCCAATGGACTAGCGGGGGGGTGGGATACGCAGTATTTT. Protein translation: CASSSNGLAGGWDTQYF.